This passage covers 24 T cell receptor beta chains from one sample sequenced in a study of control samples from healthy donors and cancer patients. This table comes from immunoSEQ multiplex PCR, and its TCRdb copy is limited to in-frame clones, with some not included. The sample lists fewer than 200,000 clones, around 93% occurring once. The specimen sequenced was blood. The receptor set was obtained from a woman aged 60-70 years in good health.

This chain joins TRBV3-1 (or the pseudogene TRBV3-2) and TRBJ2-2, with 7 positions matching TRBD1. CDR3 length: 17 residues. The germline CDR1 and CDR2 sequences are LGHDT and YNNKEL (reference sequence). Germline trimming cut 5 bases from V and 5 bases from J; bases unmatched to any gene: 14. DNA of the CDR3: TGTGCCAGCAGCTTGACAGGGTCCGGGATAAGGACCGGGGAGCTGTTTTTT. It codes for CASSLTGSGIRTGELFF.

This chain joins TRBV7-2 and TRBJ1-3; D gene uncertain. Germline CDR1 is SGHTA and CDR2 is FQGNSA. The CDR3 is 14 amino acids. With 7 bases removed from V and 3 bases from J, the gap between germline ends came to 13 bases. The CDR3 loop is CASTSRGVGNTIYF. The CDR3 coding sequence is TGTGCCAGCACCTCACGTGGGGTTGGAAACACCATATATTTT.

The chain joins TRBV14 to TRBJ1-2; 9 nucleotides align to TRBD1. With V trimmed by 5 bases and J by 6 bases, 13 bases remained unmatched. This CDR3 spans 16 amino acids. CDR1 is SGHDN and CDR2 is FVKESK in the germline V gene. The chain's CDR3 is CASSSQGGTGSDGYTF. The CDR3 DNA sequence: TGTGCCAGCAGCTCTCAAGGGGGGACAGGGTCTGATGGCTACACCTTC.

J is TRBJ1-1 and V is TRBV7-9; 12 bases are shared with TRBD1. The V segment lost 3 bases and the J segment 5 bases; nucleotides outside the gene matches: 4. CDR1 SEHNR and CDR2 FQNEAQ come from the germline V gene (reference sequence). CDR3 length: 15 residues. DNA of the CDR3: TGTGCCAGCAGCTTGGGACAGGGGGCGCAGACTGAAGCTTTCTTT. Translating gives CASSLGQGAQTEAFF. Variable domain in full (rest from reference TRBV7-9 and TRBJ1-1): DTGVSQNPRHKITKRGQNVTFRCDPISEHNRLYWYRQTLGQGPEFLTYFQNEAQLEKSRLLSDRFSAERPKGSFSTLEIQRTEQGDSAMYLCASSLGQGAQTEAFFGQGTRLTVV.

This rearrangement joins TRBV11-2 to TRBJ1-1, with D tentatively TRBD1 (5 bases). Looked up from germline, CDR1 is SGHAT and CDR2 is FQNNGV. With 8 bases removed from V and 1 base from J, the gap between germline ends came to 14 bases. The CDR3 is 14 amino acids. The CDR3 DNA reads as TGTGCCAGCTCGAGGTCCGGGGGGAACACTGAAGCTTTCTTT. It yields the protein CASSRSGGNTEAFF.

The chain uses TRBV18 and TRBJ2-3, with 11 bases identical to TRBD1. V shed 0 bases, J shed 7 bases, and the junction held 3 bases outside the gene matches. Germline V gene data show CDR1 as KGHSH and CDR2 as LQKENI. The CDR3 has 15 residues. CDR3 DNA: TGTGCCAGCTCACCACCGGGACAGGGGGTTAATACGCAGTATTTT. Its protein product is CASSPPGQGVNTQYF.

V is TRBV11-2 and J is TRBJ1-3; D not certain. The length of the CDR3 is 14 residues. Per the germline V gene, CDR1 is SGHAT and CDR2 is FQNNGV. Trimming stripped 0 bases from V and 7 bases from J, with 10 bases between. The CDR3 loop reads CASSLDGVENTIYF. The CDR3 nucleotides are TGTGCCAGCAGCTTAGATGGGGTTGAGAACACCATATATTTT. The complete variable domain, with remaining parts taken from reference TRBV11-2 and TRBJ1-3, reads EAGVAQSPRYKIIEKRQSVAFWCNPISGHATLYWYQQILGQGPKLLIQFQNNGVVDDSQLPKDRFSAERLKGVDSTLKIQPAKLEDSAVYLCASSLDGVENTIYFGEGSWLTVV.

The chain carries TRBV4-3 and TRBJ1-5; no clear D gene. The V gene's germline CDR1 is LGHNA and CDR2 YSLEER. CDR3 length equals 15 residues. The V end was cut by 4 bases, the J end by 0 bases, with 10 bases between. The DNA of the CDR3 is TGCGCCAGCAGCCGTGACACGAATAGCAATCAGCCCCAGCATTTT. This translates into CASSRDTNSNQPQHF.

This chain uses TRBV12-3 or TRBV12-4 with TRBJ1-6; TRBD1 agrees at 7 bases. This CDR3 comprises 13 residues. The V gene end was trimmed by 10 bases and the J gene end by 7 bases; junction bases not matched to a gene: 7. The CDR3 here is CATAGQLNSPLHF. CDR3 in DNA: TGTGCCACCGCGGGACAGTTGAATTCACCCCTCCACTTT.

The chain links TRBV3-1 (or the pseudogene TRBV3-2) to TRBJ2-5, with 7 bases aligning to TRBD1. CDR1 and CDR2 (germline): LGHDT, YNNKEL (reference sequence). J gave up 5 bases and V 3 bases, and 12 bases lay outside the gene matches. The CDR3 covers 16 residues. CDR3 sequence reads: CASSQNPRVQGETQYF. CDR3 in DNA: TGTGCCAGCAGCCAGAATCCCAGGGTACAGGGGGAGACCCAGTACTTC.

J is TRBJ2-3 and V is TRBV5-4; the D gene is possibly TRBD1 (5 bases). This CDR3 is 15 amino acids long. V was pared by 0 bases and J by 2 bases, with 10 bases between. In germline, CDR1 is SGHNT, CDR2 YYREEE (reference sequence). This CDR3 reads CASSLVSGYTDTQYF. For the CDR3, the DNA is TGTGCCAGCAGCTTGGTGTCAGGGTACACAGATACGCAGTATTTT.

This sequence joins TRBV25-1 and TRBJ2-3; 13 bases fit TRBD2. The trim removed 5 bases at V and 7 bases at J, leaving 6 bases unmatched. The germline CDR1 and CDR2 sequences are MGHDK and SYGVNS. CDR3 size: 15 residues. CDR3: CASSPPGLAGHTQYF. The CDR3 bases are TGTGCCAGCAGTCCACCGGGACTAGCGGGGCATACGCAGTATTTT.

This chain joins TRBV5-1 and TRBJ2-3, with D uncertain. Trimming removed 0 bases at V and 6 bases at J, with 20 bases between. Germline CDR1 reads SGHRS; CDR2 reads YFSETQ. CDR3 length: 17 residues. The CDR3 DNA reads TGCGCCAGCAGCTTGGCAGTTAGCCGCGAATGGGTGGATACGCAGTATTTT. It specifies CASSLAVSREWVDTQYF. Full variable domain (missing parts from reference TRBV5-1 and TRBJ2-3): KAGVTQTPRYLIKTRGQQVTLSCSPISGHRSVSWYQQTPGQGLQFLFEYFSETQRNKGNFPGRFSGRQFSNSRSEMNVSTLELGDSALYLCASSLAVSREWVDTQYFGPGTRLTVL.

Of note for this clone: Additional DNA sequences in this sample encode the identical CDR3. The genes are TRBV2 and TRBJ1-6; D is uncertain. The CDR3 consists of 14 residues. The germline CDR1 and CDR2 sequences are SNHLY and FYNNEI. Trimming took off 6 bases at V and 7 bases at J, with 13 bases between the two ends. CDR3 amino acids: CASRLRETNSPLHF. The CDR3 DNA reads TGTGCCAGCAGGTTGCGGGAGACAAATTCACCCCTCCACTTT.

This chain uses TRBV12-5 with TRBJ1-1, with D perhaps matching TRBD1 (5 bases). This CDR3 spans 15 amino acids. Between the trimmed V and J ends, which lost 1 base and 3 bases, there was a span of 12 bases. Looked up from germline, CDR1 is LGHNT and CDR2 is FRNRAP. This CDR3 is CASGLGPDSDTEAFF. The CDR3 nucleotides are TGTGCTAGTGGTTTGGGTCCAGACAGCGACACTGAAGCTTTCTTT.

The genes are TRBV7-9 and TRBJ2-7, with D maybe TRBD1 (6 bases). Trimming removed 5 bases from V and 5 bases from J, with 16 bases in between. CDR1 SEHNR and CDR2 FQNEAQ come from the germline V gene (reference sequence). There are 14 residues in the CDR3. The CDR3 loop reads CASSARGQFDEQYF. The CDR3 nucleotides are TGTGCCAGCAGCGCTCGCGGACAGTTCGACGAGCAGTACTTC. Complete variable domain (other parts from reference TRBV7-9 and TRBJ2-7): DTGVSQNPRHKITKRGQNVTFRCDPISEHNRLYWYRQTLGQGPEFLTYFQNEAQLEKSRLLSDRFSAERPKGSFSTLEIQRTEQGDSAMYLCASSARGQFDEQYFGPGTRLTVT.

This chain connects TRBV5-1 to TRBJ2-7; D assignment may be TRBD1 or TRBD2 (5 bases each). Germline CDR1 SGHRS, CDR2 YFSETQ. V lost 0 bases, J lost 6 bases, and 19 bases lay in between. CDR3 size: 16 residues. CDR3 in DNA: TGCGCCAGCAGCTTGGCCCCTAGCCAGGGAAGGGGCGAGCAGTACTTC. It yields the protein CASSLAPSQGRGEQYF.

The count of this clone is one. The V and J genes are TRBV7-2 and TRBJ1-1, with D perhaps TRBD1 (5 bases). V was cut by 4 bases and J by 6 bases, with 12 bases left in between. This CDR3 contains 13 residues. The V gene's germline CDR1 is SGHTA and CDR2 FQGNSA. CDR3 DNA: TGTGCCAGCAGCTACAACCGACAGTCTGAAGCTTTCTTT. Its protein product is CASSYNRQSEAFF.

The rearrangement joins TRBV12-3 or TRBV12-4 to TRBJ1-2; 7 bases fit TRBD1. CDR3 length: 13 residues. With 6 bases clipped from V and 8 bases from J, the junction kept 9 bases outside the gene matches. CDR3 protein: CASSPQGVGGYTF. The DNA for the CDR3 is TGTGCCAGCAGCCCTCAGGGGGTTGGCGGCTACACCTTC.

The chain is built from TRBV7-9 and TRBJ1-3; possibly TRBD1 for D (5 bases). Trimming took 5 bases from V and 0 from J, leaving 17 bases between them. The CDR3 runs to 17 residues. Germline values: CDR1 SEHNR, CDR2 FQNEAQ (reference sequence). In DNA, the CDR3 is TGTGCCAGCAGCAGGGACGGGTGGGGACCCTCTGGAAACACCATATATTTT. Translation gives CASSRDGWGPSGNTIYF. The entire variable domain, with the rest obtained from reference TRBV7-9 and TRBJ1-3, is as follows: DTGVSQNPRHKITKRGQNVTFRCDPISEHNRLYWYRQTLGQGPEFLTYFQNEAQLEKSRLLSDRFSAERPKGSFSTLEIQRTEQGDSAMYLCASSRDGWGPSGNTIYFGEGSWLTVV.

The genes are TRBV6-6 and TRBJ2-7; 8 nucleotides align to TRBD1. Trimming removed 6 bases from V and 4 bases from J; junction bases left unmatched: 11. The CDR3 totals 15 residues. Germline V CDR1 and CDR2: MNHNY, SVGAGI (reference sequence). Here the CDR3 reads CASSPGTGRRYEQYF. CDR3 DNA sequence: TGTGCCAGCAGCCCCGGGACAGGACGAAGATACGAGCAGTACTTC.

CDR3 nucleotide sequence: TGTGCCACCAGCAGAGACCCCCGGTTCTCTGGAAACACCATATATTTT. Translated, it gives CATSRDPRFSGNTIYF. V gene TRBV15 combines with J gene TRBJ1-3; D is undetermined. The CDR3 sequence is 16 residues long. Trimming cost V 0 bases and J 0 bases, with 9 bases left between them. Germline V gene sequence: CDR1 LNHNV, CDR2 YYDKDF (reference sequence).

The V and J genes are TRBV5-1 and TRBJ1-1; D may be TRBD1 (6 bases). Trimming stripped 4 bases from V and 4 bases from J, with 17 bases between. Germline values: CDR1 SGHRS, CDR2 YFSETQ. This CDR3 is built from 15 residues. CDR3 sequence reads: CASSPGGGRVTEAFF. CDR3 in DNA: TGCGCCAGCAGCCCCGGTGGGGGGCGGGTCACTGAAGCTTTCTTT.

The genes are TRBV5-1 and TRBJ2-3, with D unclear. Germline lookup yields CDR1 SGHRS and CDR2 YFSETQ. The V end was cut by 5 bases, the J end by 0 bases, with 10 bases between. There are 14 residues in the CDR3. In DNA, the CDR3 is TGCGCCAGCAGTGATATAACTAGCACAGATACGCAGTATTTT. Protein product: CASSDITSTDTQYF.